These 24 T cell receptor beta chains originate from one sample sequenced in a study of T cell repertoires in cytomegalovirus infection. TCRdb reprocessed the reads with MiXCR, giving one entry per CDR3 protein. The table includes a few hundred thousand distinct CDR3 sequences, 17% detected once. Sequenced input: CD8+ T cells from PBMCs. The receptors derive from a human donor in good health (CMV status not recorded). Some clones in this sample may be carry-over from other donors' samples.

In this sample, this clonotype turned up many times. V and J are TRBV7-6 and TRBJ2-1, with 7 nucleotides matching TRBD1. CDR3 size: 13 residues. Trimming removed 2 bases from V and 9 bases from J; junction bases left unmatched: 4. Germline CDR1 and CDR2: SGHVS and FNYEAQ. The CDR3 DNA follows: TGTGCCAGCAGCTTAACCGACAGGGCTGAGCAGTTCTTC. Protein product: CASSLTDRAEQFF. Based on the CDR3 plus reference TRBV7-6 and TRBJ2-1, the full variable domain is GAGVSQSPRYKVTKRGQDVALRCDPISGHVSLYWYRQALGQGPEFLTYFNYEAQQDKSGLPNDRFSAERPEGSISTLTIQRTEQRDSAMYRCASSLTDRAEQFFGPGTRLTVL.

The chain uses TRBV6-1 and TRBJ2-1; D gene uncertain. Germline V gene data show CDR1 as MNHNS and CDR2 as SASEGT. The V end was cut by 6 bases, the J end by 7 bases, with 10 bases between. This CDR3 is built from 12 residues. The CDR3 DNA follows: TGTGCCAGCAGCAACTCCGGAAATGAGCAGTTCTTC. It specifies CASSNSGNEQFF.

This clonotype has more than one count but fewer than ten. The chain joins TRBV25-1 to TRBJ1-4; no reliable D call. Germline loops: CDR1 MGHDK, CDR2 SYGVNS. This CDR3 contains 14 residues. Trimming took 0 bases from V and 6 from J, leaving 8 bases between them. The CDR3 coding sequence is TGTGCCAGCAGTGAATATGGGGTCTATGAAAAACTGTTTTTT. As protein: CASSEYGVYEKLFF.

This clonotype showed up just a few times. Here the CDR3 reads CASSLRLPGELFF. Written as DNA, the CDR3 is TGTGCCAGCAGCTTACGATTGCCCGGGGAGCTGTTTTTT. The gene calls are TRBV5-5 and TRBJ2-2; D uncertain. V was shortened by 2 bases and J by 6 bases, with 8 bases between the two germline ends. The CDR3 runs to 13 residues. The germline V gene has CDR1 SGHKS and CDR2 YYEKEE (reference sequence).

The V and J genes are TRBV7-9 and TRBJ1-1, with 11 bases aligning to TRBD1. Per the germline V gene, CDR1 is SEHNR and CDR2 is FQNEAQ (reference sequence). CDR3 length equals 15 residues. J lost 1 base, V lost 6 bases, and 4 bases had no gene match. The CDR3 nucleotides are TGTGCCAGCAGGGGACAGGGGGACTCGAACACTGAAGCTTTCTTT. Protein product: CASRGQGDSNTEAFF.

The DNA for the CDR3 is TGTGCCAGCAGTATCTTTGGGGACAGCTCTGGAAACACCATATATTTT. It is translated as CASSIFGDSSGNTIYF. The V call is TRBV28, the J call TRBJ1-3, with 7 bases identical to TRBD1. The length of the CDR3 is 16 residues. V lost 5 bases, J lost 0 bases, and 7 bases stayed unmatched. Germline V gene lookup returns CDR1 MDHEN and CDR2 SYDVKM.

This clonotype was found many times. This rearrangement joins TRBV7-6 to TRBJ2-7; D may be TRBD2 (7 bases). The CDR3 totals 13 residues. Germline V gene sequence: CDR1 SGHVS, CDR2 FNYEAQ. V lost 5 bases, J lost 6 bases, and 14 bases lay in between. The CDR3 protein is CASSRGGGSEQYF. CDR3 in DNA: TGTGCCAGCAGCCGCGGGGGCGGGAGCGAGCAGTACTTC.

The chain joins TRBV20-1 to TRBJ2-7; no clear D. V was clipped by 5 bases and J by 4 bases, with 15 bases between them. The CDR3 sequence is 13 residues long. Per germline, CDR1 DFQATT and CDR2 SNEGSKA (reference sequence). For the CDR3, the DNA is TGCAGTGCTTACGGCGACCGGGCATACGAGCAGTACTTC. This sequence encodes CSAYGDRAYEQYF.

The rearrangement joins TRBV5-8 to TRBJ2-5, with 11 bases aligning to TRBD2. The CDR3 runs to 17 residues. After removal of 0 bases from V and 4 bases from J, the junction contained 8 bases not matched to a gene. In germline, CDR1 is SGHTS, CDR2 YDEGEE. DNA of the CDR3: TGTGCCAGCAGCTTGGCTCCTCCCGGGACTAGCGGAGAGACCCAGTACTTC. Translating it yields CASSLAPPGTSGETQYF. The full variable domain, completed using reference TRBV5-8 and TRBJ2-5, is EAGVTQSPTHLIKTRGQQATLRCSPISGHTSVYWYQQALGLGLQFLLWYDEGEERNRGNFPPRFSGRQFPNYSSELNVNALELEDSALYLCASSLAPPGTSGETQYFGPGTRLLVL.

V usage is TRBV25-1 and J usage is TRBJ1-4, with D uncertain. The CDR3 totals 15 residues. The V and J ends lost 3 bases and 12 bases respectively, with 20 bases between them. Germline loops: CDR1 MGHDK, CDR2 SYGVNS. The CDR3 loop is CASSDQDVLVSELFF. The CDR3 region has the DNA TGTGCCAGCAGTGACCAGGACGTGCTCGTGTCGGAACTGTTTTTT.

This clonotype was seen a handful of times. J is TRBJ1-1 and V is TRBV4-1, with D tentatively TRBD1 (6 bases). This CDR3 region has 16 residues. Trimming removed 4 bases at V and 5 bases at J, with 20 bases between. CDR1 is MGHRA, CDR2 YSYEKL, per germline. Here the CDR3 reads CASSLGQTIGGTEAFF. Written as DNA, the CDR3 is TGCGCCAGCAGCCTTGGACAGACGATAGGGGGGACTGAAGCTTTCTTT.

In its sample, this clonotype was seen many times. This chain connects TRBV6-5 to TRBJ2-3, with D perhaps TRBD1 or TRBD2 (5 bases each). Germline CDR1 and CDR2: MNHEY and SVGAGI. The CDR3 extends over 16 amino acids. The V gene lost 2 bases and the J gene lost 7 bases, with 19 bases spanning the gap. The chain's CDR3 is CASSYNDGTVVNTQYF. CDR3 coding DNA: TGTGCCAGCAGTTACAATGACGGGACGGTGGTGAATACGCAGTATTTT.

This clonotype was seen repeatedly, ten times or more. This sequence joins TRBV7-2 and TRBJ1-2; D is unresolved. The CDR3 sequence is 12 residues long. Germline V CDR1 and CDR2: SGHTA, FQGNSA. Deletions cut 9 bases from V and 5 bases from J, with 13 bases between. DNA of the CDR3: TGTGCCAGTCCCTCCCCCGGTTATGGCTACACCTTC. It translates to CASPSPGYGYTF. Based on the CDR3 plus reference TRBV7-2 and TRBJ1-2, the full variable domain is GAGVSQSPSNKVTEKGKDVELRCDPISGHTALYWYRQSLGQGLEFLIYFQGNSAPDKSGLPSDRFSAERTGGSVSTLTIQRTQQEDSAVYLCASPSPGYGYTFGSGTRLTVV.

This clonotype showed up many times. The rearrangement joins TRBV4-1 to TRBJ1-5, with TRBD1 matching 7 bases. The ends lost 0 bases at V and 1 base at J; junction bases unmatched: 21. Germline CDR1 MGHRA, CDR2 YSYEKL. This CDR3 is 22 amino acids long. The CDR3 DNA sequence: TGCGCCAGCAGCCAAGATAATCTAGGCGGGGGACAGAGCTTTTCCAGCAATCAGCCCCAGCATTTT. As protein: CASSQDNLGGGQSFSSNQPQHF.

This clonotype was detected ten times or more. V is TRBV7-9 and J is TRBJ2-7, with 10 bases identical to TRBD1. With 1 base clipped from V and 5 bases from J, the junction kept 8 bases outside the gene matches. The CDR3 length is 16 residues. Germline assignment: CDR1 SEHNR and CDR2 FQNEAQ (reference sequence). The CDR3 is CASSLGGTGAVNEQYF. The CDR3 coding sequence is TGTGCCAGCAGCTTAGGGGGGACAGGGGCCGTCAACGAGCAGTACTTC.

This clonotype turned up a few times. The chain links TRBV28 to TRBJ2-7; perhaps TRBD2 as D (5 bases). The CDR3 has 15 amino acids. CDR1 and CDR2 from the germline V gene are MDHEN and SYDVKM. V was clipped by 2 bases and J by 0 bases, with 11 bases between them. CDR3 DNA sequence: TGTGCCAGCAGTTTAACGGTCCGGGACTCCTACGAGCAGTACTTC. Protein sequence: CASSLTVRDSYEQYF.

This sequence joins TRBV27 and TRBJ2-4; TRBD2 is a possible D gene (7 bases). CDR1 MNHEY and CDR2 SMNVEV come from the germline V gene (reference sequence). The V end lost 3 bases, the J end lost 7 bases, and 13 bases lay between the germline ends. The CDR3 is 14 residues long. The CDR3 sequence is CASSLGGASNIQYF. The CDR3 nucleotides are TGTGCCAGCAGTTTGGGGGGGGCCTCCAACATTCAGTACTTC.

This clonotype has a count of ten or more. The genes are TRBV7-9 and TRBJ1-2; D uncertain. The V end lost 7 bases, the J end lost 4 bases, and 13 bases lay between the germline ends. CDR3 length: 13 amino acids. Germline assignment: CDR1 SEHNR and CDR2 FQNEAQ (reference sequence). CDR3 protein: CASTSADFYGYTF. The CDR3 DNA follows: TGTGCCAGCACCAGCGCGGACTTCTATGGCTACACCTTC.

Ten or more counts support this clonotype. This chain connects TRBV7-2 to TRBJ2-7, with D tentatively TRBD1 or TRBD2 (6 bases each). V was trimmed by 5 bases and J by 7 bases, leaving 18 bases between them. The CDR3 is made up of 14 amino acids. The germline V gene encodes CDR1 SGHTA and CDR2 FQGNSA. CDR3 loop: CASSPGAGPGEQYF. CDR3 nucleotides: TGTGCCAGCAGCCCGGGGGCCGGGCCCGGGGAGCAGTACTTC.

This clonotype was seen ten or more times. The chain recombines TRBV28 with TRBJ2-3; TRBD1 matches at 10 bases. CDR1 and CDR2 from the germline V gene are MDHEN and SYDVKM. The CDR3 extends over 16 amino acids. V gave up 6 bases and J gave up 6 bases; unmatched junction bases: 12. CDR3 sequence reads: CASSLRQGALRDTQYF. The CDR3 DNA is TGTGCCAGCAGCCTCCGACAGGGGGCATTACGGGATACGCAGTATTTT. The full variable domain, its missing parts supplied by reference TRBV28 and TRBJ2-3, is DVKVTQSSRYLVKRTGEKVFLECVQDMDHENMFWYRQDPGLGLRLIYFSYDVKMKEKGDIPEGYSVSREKKERFSLILESASTNQTSMYLCASSLRQGALRDTQYFGPGTRLTVL.

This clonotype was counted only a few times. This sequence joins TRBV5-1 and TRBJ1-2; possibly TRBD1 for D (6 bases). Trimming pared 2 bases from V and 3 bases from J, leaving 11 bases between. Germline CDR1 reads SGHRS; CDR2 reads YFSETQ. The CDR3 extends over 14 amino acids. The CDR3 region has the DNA TGCGCCAGCAGCTTCGACAGGACCCACTATGGCTACACCTTC. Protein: CASSFDRTHYGYTF.

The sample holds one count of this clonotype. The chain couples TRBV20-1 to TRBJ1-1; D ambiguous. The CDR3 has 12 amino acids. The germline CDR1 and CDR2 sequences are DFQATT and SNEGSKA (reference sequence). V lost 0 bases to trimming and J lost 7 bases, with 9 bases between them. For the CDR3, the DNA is TGCAGTGCTAGAGATGGCGGACTTGAAGCTTTCTTT. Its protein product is CSARDGGLEAFF.

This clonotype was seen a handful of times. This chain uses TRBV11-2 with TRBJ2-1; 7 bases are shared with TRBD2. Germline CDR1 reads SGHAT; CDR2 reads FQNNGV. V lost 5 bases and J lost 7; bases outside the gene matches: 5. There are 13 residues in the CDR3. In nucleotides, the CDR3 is TGTGCCAGCAGCCGGGAGGAGTGGAATGAGCAGTTCTTC. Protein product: CASSREEWNEQFF.

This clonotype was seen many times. The CDR3 reads CASSSVDRRVYGYTF. In DNA, the CDR3 is TGTGCCAGCAGCTCTGTGGACAGAAGAGTCTATGGCTACACCTTC. V gene TRBV7-9 combines with J gene TRBJ1-2, with a possible D match to TRBD1 (6 bases). The CDR3 spans 15 residues. Trimming took off 4 bases at V and 4 bases at J, with 16 bases between the two ends. Germline V gene sequence: CDR1 SEHNR, CDR2 FQNEAQ (reference sequence).